These T cell receptor beta chains were read from a single sample in a study of OX40 agonist ivuxolimab in advanced cancers. Only in-frame clones appear in the TCRdb table, and some are missing; sequencing was by immunoSEQ multiplex PCR. Of fewer than 100,000 clones listed, roughly 85% are singletons. The sample here was CD4+ or CD8+ T cells sorted from blood, taken in a trial of the OX40 agonist ivuxolimab. The source is an adult with an advanced solid tumor such as melanoma, head and neck, liver or kidney cancer. CDR3s include the opening cysteine and the closing phenylalanine or tryptophan. Each record gives: CDR3 protein, CDR3 DNA, D gene, V gene, clone size, J gene. A D gene is named only where the DNA matches it firmly. Expanded clones are given a class, and other clones once, few, many or no size at all.

CDR3 protein: CASSALGTGVTEAFF
CDR3 DNA: TGTGCCAGCAGTGCCCTTGGGACAGGGGTCACTGAAGCTTTCTTT
D gene: TRBD1
V gene: TRBV6-1
clone size: NA
J gene: TRBJ1-1

CDR3 protein: CASSPREAFF
CDR3 DNA: TGTGCCAGCAGCCCGAGGGAAGCTTTCTTT
D gene: NA
V gene: TRBV7-9
clone size: NA
J gene: TRBJ1-1

CDR3 protein: CASSPRRADTQYF
CDR3 DNA: TGTGCCAGCAGTCCCCGACGCGCCGATACGCAGTATTTT
D gene: NA
V gene: TRBV2
clone size: NA
J gene: TRBJ2-3

CDR3 protein: CASTREGTNEKLFF
CDR3 DNA: TGTGCCAGCACCAGGGAGGGAACTAATGAAAAACTGTTTTTT
D gene: NA
V gene: TRBV9
clone size: NA
J gene: TRBJ1-4

CDR3 protein: CASTRTPRDSNYGYTF
CDR3 DNA: TGCGCCAGCACTCGAACCCCCCGGGACAGTAACTATGGCTACACCTTC
D gene: TRBD1
V gene: TRBV10-2
clone size: NA
J gene: TRBJ1-2

CDR3 protein: CASSNNGGSYEQYF
CDR3 DNA: TGTGCCAGCAGTAACAACGGGGGATCCTACGAGCAGTACTTC
D gene: NA
V gene: TRBV6-5
clone size: NA
J gene: TRBJ2-7

CDR3 protein: CSVGAENEKLFF
CDR3 DNA: TGCAGCGTTGGGGCCGAGAATGAAAAACTGTTTTTT
D gene: NA
V gene: TRBV29-1
clone size: NA
J gene: TRBJ1-4

CDR3 protein: CASSRATSADTQYF
CDR3 DNA: TGTGCCAGCAGCCGGGCGACTAGCGCGGATACGCAGTATTTT
D gene: TRBD2
V gene: TRBV14
clone size: NA
J gene: TRBJ2-3

CDR3 protein: CASLGDRGEDEQFF
CDR3 DNA: TGTGCCTCCTTAGGGGACAGGGGAGAGGATGAGCAGTTCTTC
D gene: TRBD1
V gene: TRBV6-6
clone size: NA
J gene: TRBJ2-1

CDR3 protein: CASSRQAEGSYGYTF
CDR3 DNA: TGTGCCAGCAGCCGACAGGCAGAGGGGAGCTATGGCTACACCTTC
D gene: NA
V gene: TRBV6-1
clone size: NA
J gene: TRBJ1-2

CDR3 protein: CASSSQSAVDTQYF
CDR3 DNA: TGCGCCAGCAGCTCCCAGTCGGCCGTAGATACGCAGTATTTT
D gene: NA
V gene: TRBV5-1
clone size: NA
J gene: TRBJ2-3

CDR3 protein: CASSALGQNYGYTF
CDR3 DNA: TGTGCCAGCAGCGCCCTAGGACAGAACTATGGCTACACCTTC
D gene: NA
V gene: TRBV7-9
clone size: NA
J gene: TRBJ1-2

CDR3 protein: CASSLAPRGQETQYF
CDR3 DNA: TGTGCCAGCTCGCTTGCGCCGAGGGGACAAGAGACCCAGTACTTC
D gene: NA
V gene: TRBV6-5
clone size: NA
J gene: TRBJ2-5

CDR3 protein: CASSMGGKNYEQYF
CDR3 DNA: TGTGCCAGCAGCATGGGGGGCAAAAACTACGAGCAGTACTTC
D gene: NA
V gene: TRBV9
clone size: NA
J gene: TRBJ2-7

CDR3 protein: CASSPDRANSPLHF
CDR3 DNA: TGTGCCAGCTCCCCCGACAGGGCTAATTCACCCCTCCACTTT
D gene: TRBD1
V gene: TRBV18
clone size: NA
J gene: TRBJ1-6

CDR3 protein: CASRQNTYEQYF
CDR3 DNA: TGTGCCAGCAGACAGAACACCTACGAGCAGTACTTC
D gene: NA
V gene: TRBV6-6
clone size: NA
J gene: TRBJ2-7

CDR3 protein: CASSQGQHSYEQYF
CDR3 DNA: TGTGCCAGCAGCCAAGGACAGCACTCCTACGAGCAGTACTTC
D gene: NA
V gene: TRBV4-2
clone size: once
J gene: TRBJ2-7

CDR3 protein: CASSLVGSSYNEQFF
CDR3 DNA: TGTGCCAGCAGTTTGGTGGGGAGCTCCTACAATGAGCAGTTCTTC
D gene: NA
V gene: TRBV11-2
clone size: NA
J gene: TRBJ2-1

CDR3 protein: CASRGTGVREKLFF
CDR3 DNA: TGTGCCAGCAGGGGGACAGGGGTGAGAGAAAAACTGTTTTTT
D gene: TRBD1
V gene: TRBV2
clone size: NA
J gene: TRBJ1-4

CDR3 protein: CASRRTGSPAAFF
CDR3 DNA: TGTGCCAGCAGGCGGACGGGATCTCCGGCGGCTTTCTTT
D gene: NA
V gene: TRBV6-5
clone size: NA
J gene: TRBJ1-1

CDR3 protein: CASSGQGAPDTQYF
CDR3 DNA: TGTGCCAGCAGTGGGCAGGGGGCCCCAGATACGCAGTATTTT
D gene: TRBD1
V gene: TRBV2
clone size: NA
J gene: TRBJ2-3

CDR3 protein: CASSPGRTQETQYF
CDR3 DNA: TGTGCCAGCAGCCCCGGGCGCACCCAAGAGACCCAGTACTTC
D gene: NA
V gene: TRBV11-2
clone size: NA
J gene: TRBJ2-5

CDR3 protein: CSVEPGGETQYF
CDR3 DNA: TGCAGCGTTGAACCAGGGGGAGAGACCCAGTACTTC
D gene: TRBD1
V gene: TRBV29-1
clone size: NA
J gene: TRBJ2-5

CDR3 protein: CASSLGTGGQTNYEQYF
CDR3 DNA: TGCGCCAGCAGCTTGGGGACAGGGGGCCAAACAAACTACGAGCAGTACTTC
D gene: TRBD1
V gene: TRBV5-1
clone size: few
J gene: TRBJ2-7

CDR3 protein: CASSRTGTNNSPLHF
CDR3 DNA: TGTGCCAGCAGCCGAACAGGGACCAATAATTCACCCCTCCACTTT
D gene: NA
V gene: TRBV7-3
clone size: NA
J gene: TRBJ1-6

CDR3 protein: CASSLEGTYEQYF
CDR3 DNA: TGCGCCAGCAGCTTGGAAGGGACCTACGAGCAGTACTTC
D gene: NA
V gene: TRBV5-1
clone size: NA
J gene: TRBJ2-7

CDR3 protein: CASSLRRSETQYF
CDR3 DNA: TGTGCCAGCAGTTTGAGGAGGTCGGAGACCCAGTACTTC
D gene: NA
V gene: TRBV27
clone size: NA
J gene: TRBJ2-5